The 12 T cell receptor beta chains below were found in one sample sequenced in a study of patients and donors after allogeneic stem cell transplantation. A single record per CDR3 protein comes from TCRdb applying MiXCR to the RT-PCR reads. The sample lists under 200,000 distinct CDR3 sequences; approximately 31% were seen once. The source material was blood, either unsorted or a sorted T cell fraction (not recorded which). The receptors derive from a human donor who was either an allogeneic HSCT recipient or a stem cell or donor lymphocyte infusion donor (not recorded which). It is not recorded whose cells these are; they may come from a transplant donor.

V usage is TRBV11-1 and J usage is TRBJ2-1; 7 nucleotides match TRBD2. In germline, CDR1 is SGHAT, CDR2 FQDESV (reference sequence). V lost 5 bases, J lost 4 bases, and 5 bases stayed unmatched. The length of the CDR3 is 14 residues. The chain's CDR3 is CASSGSGHYNEQFF. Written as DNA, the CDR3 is TGTGCCAGCAGCGGTAGCGGGCATTACAATGAGCAGTTCTTC.

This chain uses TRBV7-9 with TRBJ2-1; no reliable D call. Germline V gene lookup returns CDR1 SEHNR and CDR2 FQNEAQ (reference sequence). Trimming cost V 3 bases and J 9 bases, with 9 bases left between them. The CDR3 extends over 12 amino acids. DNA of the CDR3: TGTGCCAGCAGCTTCCCTGGCGGTGAGCAGTTCTTC. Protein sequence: CASSFPGGEQFF.

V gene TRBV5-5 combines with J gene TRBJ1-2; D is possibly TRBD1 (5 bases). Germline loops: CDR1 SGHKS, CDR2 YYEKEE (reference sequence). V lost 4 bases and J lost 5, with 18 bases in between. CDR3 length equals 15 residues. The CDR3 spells CASSPNEGSGYGYTF. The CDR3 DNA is TGTGCCAGCAGCCCGAATGAGGGGTCGGGGTATGGCTACACCTTC.

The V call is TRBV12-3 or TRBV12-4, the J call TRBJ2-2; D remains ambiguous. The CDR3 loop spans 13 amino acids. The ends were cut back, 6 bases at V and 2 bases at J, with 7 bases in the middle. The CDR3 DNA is TGTGCCAGCAGACCGACAAACACCGGGGAGCTGTTTTTT. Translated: CASRPTNTGELFF.

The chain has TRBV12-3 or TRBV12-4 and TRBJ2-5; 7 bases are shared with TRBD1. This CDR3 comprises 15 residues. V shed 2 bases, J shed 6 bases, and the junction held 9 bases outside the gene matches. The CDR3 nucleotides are TGTGCCAGCAGTTTATCCCCTCCAGGGGGACAGACCCAGTACTTC. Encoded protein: CASSLSPPGGQTQYF.

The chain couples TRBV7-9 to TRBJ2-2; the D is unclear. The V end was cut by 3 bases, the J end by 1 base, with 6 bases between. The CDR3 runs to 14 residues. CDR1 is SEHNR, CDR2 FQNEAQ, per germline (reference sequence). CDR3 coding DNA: TGTGCCAGCAGCTTTAAGGTGAACACCGGGGAGCTGTTTTTT. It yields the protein CASSFKVNTGELFF.

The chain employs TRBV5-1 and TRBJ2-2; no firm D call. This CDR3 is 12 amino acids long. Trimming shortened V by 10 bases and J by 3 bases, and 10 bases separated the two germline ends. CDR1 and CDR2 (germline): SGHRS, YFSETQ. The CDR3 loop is CAFSSDTGELFF. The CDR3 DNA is TGCGCCTTTTCCTCCGACACCGGGGAGCTGTTTTTT.

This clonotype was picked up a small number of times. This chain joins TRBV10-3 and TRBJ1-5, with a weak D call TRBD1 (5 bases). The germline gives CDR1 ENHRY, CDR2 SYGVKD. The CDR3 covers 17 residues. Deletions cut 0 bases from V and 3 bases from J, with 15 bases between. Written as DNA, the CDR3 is TGTGCCATCAGTGAGTCTGTGGCGGGGGAACTCAATCAGCCCCAGCATTTT. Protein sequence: CAISESVAGELNQPQHF.

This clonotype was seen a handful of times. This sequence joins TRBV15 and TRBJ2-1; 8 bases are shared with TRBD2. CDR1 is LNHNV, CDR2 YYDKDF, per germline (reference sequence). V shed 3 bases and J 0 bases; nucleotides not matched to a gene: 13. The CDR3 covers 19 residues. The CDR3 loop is CATSRRNFLSGSSYNEQFF. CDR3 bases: TGTGCCACCAGCAGGAGGAATTTCTTAAGCGGGAGCTCCTACAATGAGCAGTTCTTC.

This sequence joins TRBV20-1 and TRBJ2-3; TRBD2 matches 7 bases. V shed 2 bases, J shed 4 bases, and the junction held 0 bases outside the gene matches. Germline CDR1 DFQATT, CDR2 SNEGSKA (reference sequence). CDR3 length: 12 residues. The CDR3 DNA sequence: TGCAGTGCTAGACGGGGGGCAGATACGCAGTATTTT. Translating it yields CSARRGADTQYF.

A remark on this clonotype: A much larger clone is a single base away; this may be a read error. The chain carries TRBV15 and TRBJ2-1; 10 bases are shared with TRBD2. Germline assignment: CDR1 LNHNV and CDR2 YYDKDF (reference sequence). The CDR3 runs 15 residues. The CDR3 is CVTSGASGSSVGLFF. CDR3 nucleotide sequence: TGTGTCACCAGCGGCGCTAGCGGGAGTAGCGTAGGGCTGTTCTTC.

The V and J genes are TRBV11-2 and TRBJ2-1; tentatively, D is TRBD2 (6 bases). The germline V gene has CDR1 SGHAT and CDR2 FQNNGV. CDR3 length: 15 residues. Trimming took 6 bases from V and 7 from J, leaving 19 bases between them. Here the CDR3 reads CASRTAGRSWNEQFF. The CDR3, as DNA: TGTGCCAGCAGAACCGCGGGAAGGTCTTGGAATGAGCAGTTCTTC.